These 28 T cell receptor beta chains share one sample of origin, sequenced in a study of beta chain features in type 1 diabetes. Study-wide points: People with Type 1 diabetes carried modestly yet significantly shorter TCRB CDR3s in all four CD4+ subsets.

The sequenced template was cDNA made from the entire isolated RNA. The data were produced by immunoSEQ multiplex PCR, yet TCRdb's version contains in-frame clones alone and is incomplete. The sample holds a few hundred thousand clones, roughly 14% seen once. For these receptors, no antigen is known. Specimen: naive CD4+ T cells from blood. Source of these receptors: a woman under 30 with type 1 diabetes.

This clone was recorded a few times. This chain uses TRBV29-1 with TRBJ2-3; 7 positions match TRBD1. The trim removed 5 bases at V and 3 bases at J, leaving 11 bases unmatched. Per germline, CDR1 SQVTM and CDR2 ANQGSEA. The CDR3 sequence is 15 residues long. The CDR3 coding sequence is TGCAGCGTTCCAACCTACAGACAGGGTACAGATACGCAGTATTTT. It encodes CSVPTYRQGTDTQYF.

This clone was found a few times. J is TRBJ2-6 and V is TRBV7-2; 7 bases map to TRBD2. CDR3 length equals 16 residues. With 1 base clipped from V and 4 bases from J, the junction kept 4 bases outside the gene matches. CDR1 and CDR2 (germline): SGHTA, FQGNSA. The CDR3 bases are TGTGCCAGCAGCTTAGGCGGGAGTTTGGGGGCCAACGTCCTGACTTTC. It is translated as CASSLGGSLGANVLTF. Full variable domain (outside the CDR3, taken from reference TRBV7-2 and TRBJ2-6): GAGVSQSPSNKVTEKGKDVELRCDPISGHTALYWYRQSLGQGLEFLIYFQGNSAPDKSGLPSDRFSAERTGGSVSTLTIQRTQQEDSAVYLCASSLGGSLGANVLTFGAGSRLTVL.

The chain combines TRBV6-5 with TRBJ1-2, with 10 bases fitting TRBD1. From germline, CDR1 is MNHEY and CDR2 SVGAGI. The CDR3 runs to 13 residues. J lost 7 bases, V lost 6 bases, and 5 bases had no gene match. The CDR3 DNA reads TGTGCCAGCAGCCCGGGACAGGGGTCTGGCTACACCTTC. This translates into CASSPGQGSGYTF.

This clone was detected only a few times. The V and J genes are TRBV18 and TRBJ2-1; TRBD2 is a possible D gene (6 bases). The germline gives CDR1 KGHSH, CDR2 LQKENI. The CDR3 is 14 amino acids. Trimming shortened V by 1 base and J by 7 bases, and 11 bases separated the two germline ends. CDR3 sequence (DNA): TGTGCCAGCTCACCACGGGACTCCGATAATGAGCAGTTCTTC. Protein product: CASSPRDSDNEQFF.

The chain links TRBV2 to TRBJ2-3; possible D gene TRBD2, 8 bases. Germline values: CDR1 SNHLY, CDR2 FYNNEI. V lost 5 bases to trimming and J lost 6 bases, with 18 bases between them. The CDR3 extends over 15 amino acids. The CDR3 is CASSFGLARGDTQYF. The CDR3 DNA is TGTGCCAGCAGTTTTGGACTAGCCAGGGGGGATACGCAGTATTTT.

The rearrangement uses TRBV11-2 and TRBJ1-1, with D possibly matching TRBD1 (6 bases). From germline, CDR1 is SGHAT and CDR2 FQNNGV. V was trimmed by 3 bases and J by 1 base, leaving 12 bases between them. The CDR3 loop spans 15 amino acids. The CDR3 DNA sequence: TGTGCCAGCAGCTTTATGCCGACAGGGAACACTGAAGCTTTCTTT. Amino acid sequence: CASSFMPTGNTEAFF.

J is TRBJ1-5 and V is TRBV28, with 7 bases lining up with TRBD1. V lost 3 bases to trimming and J lost 7 bases; unmatched junction nucleotides: 9. CDR1 and CDR2 from the germline V gene are MDHEN and SYDVKM. This CDR3 spans 15 amino acids. Here the CDR3 DNA reads TGTGCCAGCAGTTTGCTCGACAGGGTTAACCAGCCCCAGCATTTT. It specifies CASSLLDRVNQPQHF.

V is TRBV5-1 and J is TRBJ2-2; TRBD2 matches 8 bases. CDR3 length: 16 amino acids. J gave up 8 bases and V 3 bases, and 12 bases lay outside the gene matches. Germline V lookup: CDR1 SGHRS, CDR2 YFSETQ. The CDR3 region is CASSSDPGTRGGELFF. The CDR3 DNA sequence: TGCGCCAGCAGCTCCGACCCCGGGACTAGGGGTGGGGAGCTGTTTTTT.

In its sample, this clone was seen a few times. CDR3 nucleotide sequence: TGTGCCTGGAGCCAGGGGGCGGCCAAAAACATTCAGTACTTC. It yields the protein CAWSQGAAKNIQYF. The chain uses TRBV30 and TRBJ2-4; 8 bases align to TRBD1. Unmatched junction bases numbered 2, after V lost 3 bases and J lost 1 base. The V gene's germline CDR1 is GTSNPN and CDR2 SVGIG (reference sequence). This CDR3 has 14 residues.

The rearrangement joins TRBV7-9 to TRBJ2-1, with D possibly being TRBD2 (5 bases). The CDR3 runs 13 residues. Per germline, CDR1 SEHNR and CDR2 FQNEAQ (reference sequence). Trimming cost V 1 base and J 4 bases, with 5 bases left between them. The CDR3 reads CASSLGLYNEQFF. The CDR3 region has the DNA TGTGCCAGCAGCTTAGGACTATACAATGAGCAGTTCTTC.

This chain connects TRBV5-4 to TRBJ2-3; the match to TRBD2 covers 13 bases. The CDR3 is 17 residues long. V shed 3 bases and J 0 bases; nucleotides not matched to a gene: 4. In germline, CDR1 is SGHNT, CDR2 YYREEE (reference sequence). The chain's CDR3 is CASSSGLAGASTDTQYF. The CDR3 DNA follows: TGTGCCAGCAGCTCTGGACTAGCGGGGGCTAGCACAGATACGCAGTATTTT.

This chain joins TRBV6-6 and TRBJ2-1; TRBD2 matches 7 bases. Unmatched junction bases numbered 12, after V lost 2 bases and J lost 8 bases. The germline gives CDR1 MNHNY, CDR2 SVGAGI (reference sequence). The CDR3 sequence is 16 residues long. The CDR3 sequence: CASSYRPRAGVDEQFF. As DNA, the CDR3 is TGTGCCAGCAGTTACCGCCCGCGGGCGGGAGTGGATGAGCAGTTCTTC.

This clone has only a few counts. The rearrangement links TRBV7-2 to TRBJ2-5; 14 bases line up with TRBD2. Germline V lookup: CDR1 SGHTA, CDR2 FQGNSA. V shed 5 bases and J 5 bases; nucleotides not matched to a gene: 4. The CDR3 has 15 residues. CDR3 loop: CASSPGLAGVETQYF. CDR3 nucleotide sequence: TGTGCCAGCAGCCCGGGACTAGCGGGAGTGGAGACCCAGTACTTC.

The V call is TRBV7-9, the J call TRBJ1-1; D is possibly TRBD1 (6 bases). The CDR3 has 12 residues. V was trimmed by 1 base and J by 11 bases, leaving 11 bases between them. CDR1 SEHNR and CDR2 FQNEAQ come from the germline V gene (reference sequence). The CDR3 region has the DNA TGTGCCAGCAGCTTAGAACAGGGCTCGGCTTTCTTT. Translation gives CASSLEQGSAFF.

This chain joins TRBV5-1 and TRBJ2-5; no definite D call. Per germline, CDR1 SGHRS and CDR2 YFSETQ. CDR3 length equals 15 residues. Trimming pared 0 bases from V and 4 bases from J, leaving 13 bases between. CDR3 nucleotide sequence: TGCGCCAGCAGCTTGGCCAACCGGGTTGGAGAGACCCAGTACTTC. Protein sequence: CASSLANRVGETQYF.

This chain links TRBV7-8 with TRBJ2-1, with 7 bases that match TRBD2. Germline lookup yields CDR1 SGHVS and CDR2 FQNEAQ. This CDR3 contains 19 residues. The ends lost 0 bases at V and 0 bases at J; junction bases unmatched: 11. The CDR3 coding sequence is TGTGCCAGCAGCTTAGCCTTTGGGCCAGCGGGGAGCTCCTACAATGAGCAGTTCTTC. Translation gives CASSLAFGPAGSSYNEQFF.

This chain uses TRBV2 with TRBJ2-5; 7 nucleotides match TRBD1. CDR1 is SNHLY, CDR2 FYNNEI, per germline. The CDR3 sequence is 14 residues long. The V and J ends lost 5 bases and 4 bases, in that order; junction bases with no gene match: 7. CDR3 in DNA: TGTGCCAGCAGTCCCGACAGGGTACGAGAGACCCAGTACTTC. Amino acids: CASSPDRVRETQYF.

This clone was detected only a few times. The chain carries TRBV7-2 and TRBJ2-4, with 10 bases lining up with TRBD2. Germline loops: CDR1 SGHTA, CDR2 FQGNSA. J gave up 1 base and V 7 bases, and 4 bases lay outside the gene matches. CDR3 length: 15 residues. As DNA, the CDR3 is TGTGCCAGCACCCTAGCGGGAGTGGCCAAAAACATTCAGTACTTC. Translated: CASTLAGVAKNIQYF.

The chain has TRBV5-6 and TRBJ1-1, with TRBD1 as a possible D gene (5 bases). The CDR3 sequence is 13 residues long. Trimming removed 4 bases from V and 8 bases from J, with 15 bases in between. Germline assignment: CDR1 SGHDT and CDR2 YYEEEE. Here the CDR3 reads CASSAGRRTEAFF. In DNA, the CDR3 is TGTGCCAGCAGCGCAGGGAGGCGGACCGAAGCTTTCTTT.

The V and J genes are TRBV19 and TRBJ2-1; tentatively, D is TRBD2 (7 bases). Trimming pared 9 bases from V and 6 bases from J, leaving 18 bases between. CDR3 length: 14 residues. Looked up from germline, CDR1 is LNHDA and CDR2 is SQIVND (reference sequence). The chain's CDR3 is CASEGDYPRNEQFF. CDR3 DNA sequence: TGTGCCAGCGAGGGGGACTACCCACGCAATGAGCAGTTCTTC.

This clone showed up just a few times. CDR3 sequence reads: CASSRGGQGDYEQYF. The CDR3 coding sequence is TGTGCCAGCAGTCGAGGGGGACAGGGGGACTACGAGCAGTACTTC. The chain is built from TRBV7-2 and TRBJ2-7, with TRBD1 matching 11 bases. Losses at the gene ends were 6 bases for V and 3 bases for J; bases not matched to a gene: 7. The germline V gene has CDR1 SGHTA and CDR2 FQGNSA. This CDR3 is 15 amino acids long.

The genes are TRBV23-1 and TRBJ2-7, with D maybe TRBD1 (6 bases). TRBV23-1 is filed as an ORF, its function uncertain. The CDR3 is made up of 18 amino acids. V gave up 7 bases and J gave up 2 bases, with 27 bases separating them. CDR3 sequence reads: CASTTLQGPTNVTYEQYF. The CDR3 bases are TGCGCCAGCACCACATTACAGGGCCCTACCAACGTCACCTACGAGCAGTACTTC.

The V gene is TRBV19, the J gene TRBJ2-5; 13 bases map to TRBD2. Germline assignment: CDR1 LNHDA and CDR2 SQIVND (reference sequence). With 5 bases clipped from V and 5 bases from J, the junction kept 5 bases outside the gene matches. The CDR3 covers 15 residues. CDR3 region: CASSLGLAGTETQYF. DNA of the CDR3: TGTGCCAGTAGTTTGGGACTAGCGGGAACGGAGACCCAGTACTTC.

This clone was seen a handful of times. V gene TRBV18 combines with J gene TRBJ2-1; 12 bases are shared with TRBD1. Germline CDR1 and CDR2: KGHSH and LQKENI. The CDR3 consists of 15 residues. The ends lost 3 bases at V and 5 bases at J; junction bases unmatched: 2. In DNA, the CDR3 is TGTGCCAGCTCACCCGGGACAGGGGGCCACAATGAGCAGTTCTTC. Translation gives CASSPGTGGHNEQFF.

There are a few counts of this clone. The CDR3 DNA follows: TGTGCCACCACCGGGACTAGCGGGAGGTTGGACGAGCAGTACGTC. Amino acids: CATTGTSGRLDEQYV. This chain joins TRBV11-3 and TRBJ2-7; 15 nucleotides align to TRBD2. This CDR3 region has 15 residues. CDR1 is SGHNT, CDR2 YENEEA, per germline. V gave up 10 bases and J gave up 5 bases; unmatched junction bases: 9.

V is TRBV19 and J is TRBJ2-1; TRBD2 matches 7 bases. Germline V gene data show CDR1 as LNHDA and CDR2 as SQIVND (reference sequence). J lost 4 bases, V lost 7 bases, and 13 bases had no gene match. This CDR3 is 16 amino acids long. The CDR3 region is CASKPEGASGYNEQFF. The CDR3 DNA is TGTGCCAGTAAACCTGAAGGGGCTAGCGGATACAATGAGCAGTTCTTC.

The chain carries TRBV25-1 and TRBJ1-5; 7 bases match TRBD1. CDR1 and CDR2 from the germline V gene are MGHDK and SYGVNS. Germline trimming cut 5 bases from V and 2 bases from J; bases unmatched to any gene: 6. The CDR3 covers 15 residues. CDR3 sequence reads: CASSPQGPGNQPQHF. CDR3 DNA: TGTGCCAGCAGTCCACAGGGGCCGGGCAATCAGCCCCAGCATTTT.

The chain combines TRBV28 with TRBJ2-6; the D gene is possibly TRBD2 (5 bases). CDR1 is MDHEN and CDR2 is SYDVKM in the germline V gene. Trimming removed 7 bases at V and 2 bases at J, with 12 bases between. This CDR3 is 15 amino acids long. The CDR3 DNA sequence: TGTGCCAGCACCCCCGCGCGGGCTGGGGCCAACGTCCTGACTTTC. This sequence encodes CASTPARAGANVLTF.